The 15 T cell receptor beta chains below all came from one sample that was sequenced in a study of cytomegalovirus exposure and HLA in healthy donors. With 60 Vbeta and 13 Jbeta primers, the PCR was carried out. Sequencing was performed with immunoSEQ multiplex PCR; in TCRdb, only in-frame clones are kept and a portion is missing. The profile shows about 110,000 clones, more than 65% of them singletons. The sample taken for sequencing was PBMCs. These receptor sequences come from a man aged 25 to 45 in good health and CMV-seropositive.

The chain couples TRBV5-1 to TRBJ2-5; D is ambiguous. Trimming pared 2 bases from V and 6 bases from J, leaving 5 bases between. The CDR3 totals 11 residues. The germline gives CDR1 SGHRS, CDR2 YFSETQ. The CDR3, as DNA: TGCGCCAGCAGCTTAAGCCAGACCCAGTACTTC. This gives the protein CASSLSQTQYF.

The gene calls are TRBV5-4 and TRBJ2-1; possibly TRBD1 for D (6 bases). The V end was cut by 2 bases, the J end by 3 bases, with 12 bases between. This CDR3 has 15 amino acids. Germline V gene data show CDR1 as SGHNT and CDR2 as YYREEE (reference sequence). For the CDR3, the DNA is TGTGCCAGCAGCTTAGAACTCAGGGGCTACAATGAGCAGTTCTTC. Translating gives CASSLELRGYNEQFF.

The CDR3 here is CASSRWGGQETQYF. The CDR3 DNA follows: TGCGCCAGCAGCCGGTGGGGGGGGCAAGAGACCCAGTACTTC. The rearrangement links TRBV4-1 to TRBJ2-5, with 7 bases that match TRBD2. V lost 4 bases and J lost 2; bases outside the gene matches: 4. The length of the CDR3 is 14 residues. Germline V gene data show CDR1 as MGHRA and CDR2 as YSYEKL.

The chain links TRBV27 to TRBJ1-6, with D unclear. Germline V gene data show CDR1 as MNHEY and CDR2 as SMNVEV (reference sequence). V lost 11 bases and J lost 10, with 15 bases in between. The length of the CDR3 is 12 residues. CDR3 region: CAGAALRSPLHF. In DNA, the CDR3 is TGTGCCGGCGCCGCATTGAGGTCACCCCTCCACTTT.

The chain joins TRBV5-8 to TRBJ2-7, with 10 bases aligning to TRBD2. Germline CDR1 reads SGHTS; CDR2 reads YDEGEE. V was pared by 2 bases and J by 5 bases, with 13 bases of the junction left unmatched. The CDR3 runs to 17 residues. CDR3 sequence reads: CASSFPRTSGAEHEQYF. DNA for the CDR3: TGTGCCAGCAGCTTTCCGAGGACTAGCGGAGCGGAACACGAGCAGTACTTC.

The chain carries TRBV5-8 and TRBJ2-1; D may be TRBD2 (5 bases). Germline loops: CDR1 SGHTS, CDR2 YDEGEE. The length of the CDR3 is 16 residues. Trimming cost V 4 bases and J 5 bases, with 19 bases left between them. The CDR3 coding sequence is TGTGCCAGCAGCCCAGGCGGCGGGTTGATAAACAATGAGCAGTTCTTC. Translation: CASSPGGGLINNEQFF.

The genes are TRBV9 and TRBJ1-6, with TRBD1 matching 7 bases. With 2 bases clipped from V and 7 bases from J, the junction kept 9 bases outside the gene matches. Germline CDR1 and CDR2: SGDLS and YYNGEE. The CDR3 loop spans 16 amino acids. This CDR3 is CASSVGQNLLNSPLHF. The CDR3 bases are TGTGCCAGCAGCGTGGGACAGAACCTTTTGAATTCACCCCTCCACTTT.

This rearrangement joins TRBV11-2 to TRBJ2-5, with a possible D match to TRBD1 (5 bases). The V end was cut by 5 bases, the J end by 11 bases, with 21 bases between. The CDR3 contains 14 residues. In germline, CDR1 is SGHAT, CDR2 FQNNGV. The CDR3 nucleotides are TGTGCCAGCAGCCTCAATCAGGGAATAGAGGAGCAGTACTTC. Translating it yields CASSLNQGIEEQYF.

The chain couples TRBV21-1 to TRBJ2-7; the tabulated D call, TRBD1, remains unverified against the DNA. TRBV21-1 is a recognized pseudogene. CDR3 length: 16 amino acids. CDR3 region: CASSLSSGGRSYEQYF. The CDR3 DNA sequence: TGTGCCAGCAGCCTTTCCTCAGGGGGCCGGTCCTACGAGCAGTACTTC.

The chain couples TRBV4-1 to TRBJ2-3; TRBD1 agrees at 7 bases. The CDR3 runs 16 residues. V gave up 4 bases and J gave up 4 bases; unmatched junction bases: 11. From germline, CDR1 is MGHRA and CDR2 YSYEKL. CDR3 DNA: TGCGCCAGCAGCCGCGAGACAGGGTATTGGGCAGATACGCAGTATTTT. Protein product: CASSRETGYWADTQYF.

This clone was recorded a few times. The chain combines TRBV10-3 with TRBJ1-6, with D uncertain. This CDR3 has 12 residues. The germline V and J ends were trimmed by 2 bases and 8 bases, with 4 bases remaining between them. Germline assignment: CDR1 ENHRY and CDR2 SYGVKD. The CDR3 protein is CAISEIDSPLHF. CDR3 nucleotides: TGTGCCATCAGTGAGATCGATTCACCCCTCCACTTT.

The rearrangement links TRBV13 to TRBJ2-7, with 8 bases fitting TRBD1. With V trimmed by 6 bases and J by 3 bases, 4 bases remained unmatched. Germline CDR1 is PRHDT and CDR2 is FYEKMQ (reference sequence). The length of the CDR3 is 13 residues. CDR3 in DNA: TGTGCCAGCAGGTCGGACAGGGACTACGAGCAGTACTTC. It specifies CASRSDRDYEQYF.

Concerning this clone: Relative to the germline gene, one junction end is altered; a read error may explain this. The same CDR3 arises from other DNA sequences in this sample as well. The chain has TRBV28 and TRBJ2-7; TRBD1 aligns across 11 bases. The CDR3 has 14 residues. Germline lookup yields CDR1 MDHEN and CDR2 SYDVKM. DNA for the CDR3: TGTGCCAGCAGTCAAGGACAGGGGGCTGACGAGCAGTATTTC. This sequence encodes CASSQGQGADEQYF.

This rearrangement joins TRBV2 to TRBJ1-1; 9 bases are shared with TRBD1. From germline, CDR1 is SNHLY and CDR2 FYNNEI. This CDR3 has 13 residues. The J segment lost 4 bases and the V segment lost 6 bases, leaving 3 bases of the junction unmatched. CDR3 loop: CASRGTGFTEAFF. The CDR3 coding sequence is TGTGCCAGCAGAGGGACAGGGTTCACTGAAGCTTTCTTT.

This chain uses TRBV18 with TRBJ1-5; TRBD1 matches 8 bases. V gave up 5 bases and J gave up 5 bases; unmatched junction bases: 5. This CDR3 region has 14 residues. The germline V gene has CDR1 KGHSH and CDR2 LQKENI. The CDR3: CASSSDRGDQPQHF. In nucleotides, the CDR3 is TGTGCCAGCTCATCTGACAGGGGTGATCAGCCCCAGCATTTT.